These 13 T cell receptor beta chains came from one sample sequenced in a study of control samples from healthy donors and cancer patients. Profiled with immunoSEQ multiplex PCR; TCRdb holds only in-frame clones, not every one. The sample has around 93,000 clones; roughly 88% are singletons. The sample comprised blood. Source of these receptors: a young man in good health.

This chain links TRBV21-1 with TRBJ2-4; the table names TRBD1, a call not compared with the DNA. TRBV21-1 is a listed pseudogene. This CDR3 has 18 residues. The CDR3 reads CASSKNYVVQGRWNIQYF. CDR3 bases: TGTGCCAGCAGCAAGAATTATGTGGTACAGGGAAGGTGGAACATTCAGTACTTC.

The chain couples TRBV4-3 to TRBJ2-1; 8 bases agree with TRBD2. V lost 0 bases, J lost 2 bases, and 6 bases stayed unmatched. Looked up from germline, CDR1 is LGHNA and CDR2 is YSLEER. The CDR3 totals 17 residues. CDR3 DNA sequence: TGCGCCAGCAGCCAAGATTATCCGGGAGGGCCCTACAATGAGCAGTTCTTC. The encoded protein is CASSQDYPGGPYNEQFF.

V is TRBV5-1 and J is TRBJ2-7; 8 positions agree with TRBD1. The CDR3 spans 14 residues. The J segment lost 2 bases and the V segment lost 4 bases, leaving 5 bases of the junction unmatched. The germline V gene encodes CDR1 SGHRS and CDR2 YFSETQ. Here the CDR3 reads CASSTRQGPYEQYF. CDR3 nucleotides: TGCGCCAGCAGCACCCGACAGGGGCCCTACGAGCAGTACTTC.

The genes are TRBV5-5 and TRBJ1-2, with D possibly TRBD1 on 6 matching bases. The ends were cut back, 0 bases at V and 3 bases at J, with 6 bases in the middle. The CDR3 length is 13 residues. Germline CDR1 is SGHKS and CDR2 is YYEKEE (reference sequence). The CDR3 loop reads CASSLGTDYGYTF. CDR3 bases: TGTGCCAGCAGCTTGGGGACAGACTATGGCTACACCTTC.

The chain uses TRBV30 and TRBJ2-1; D is perhaps TRBD1 or TRBD2 (5 bases each). The V end lost 2 bases, the J end lost 0 bases, and 8 bases lay between the germline ends. The length of the CDR3 is 14 residues. Germline lookup yields CDR1 GTSNPN and CDR2 SVGIG (reference sequence). The CDR3 DNA is TGTGCCTGGAGTAAGGGGAGCTCCTACAATGAGCAGTTCTTC. Amino acid sequence: CAWSKGSSYNEQFF.

This clone has only one observation. The chain employs TRBV7-6 and TRBJ1-2; tentatively, D is TRBD1 (6 bases). The germline CDR1 and CDR2 sequences are SGHVS and FNYEAQ. The CDR3 is 15 amino acids. Trimming took off 5 bases at V and 7 bases at J, with 20 bases between the two ends. The DNA of the CDR3 is TGTGCCAGCAGCCCCGGGGGACAACTTCTGGGTGGCTACACCTTC. Protein: CASSPGGQLLGGYTF.

V usage is TRBV27 and J usage is TRBJ1-2; D is possibly TRBD1 (6 bases). The CDR3 contains 12 residues. V was shortened by 10 bases and J by 2 bases, with 11 bases between the two germline ends. Per the germline V gene, CDR1 is MNHEY and CDR2 is SMNVEV (reference sequence). In DNA form, the CDR3 reads TGTGCCACCCTCGGACAGAACTATGGCTACACCTTC. The encoded protein is CATLGQNYGYTF.

The chain combines TRBV19 with TRBJ2-3; maybe TRBD2 (5 bases). V lost 7 bases to trimming and J lost 5 bases, with 16 bases between them. The CDR3 has 14 residues. Germline CDR1 reads LNHDA; CDR2 reads SQIVND (reference sequence). DNA of the CDR3: TGTGCCAGTATGGGCGGAGAGGGTGTAGATACGCAGTATTTT. Translating gives CASMGGEGVDTQYF.

The chain employs TRBV27 and TRBJ2-6; no definite D call. Trimming took off 6 bases at V and 3 bases at J, with 12 bases between the two ends. From germline, CDR1 is MNHEY and CDR2 SMNVEV (reference sequence). This CDR3 has 15 amino acids. Here the CDR3 DNA reads TGTGCCAGCAGGGATACGGGCGTTGGGGCCAACGTCCTGACTTTC. Protein product: CASRDTGVGANVLTF.

The gene calls are TRBV5-6 and TRBJ2-1, with D uncertain. The CDR3 sequence is 16 residues long. The V gene's germline CDR1 is SGHDT and CDR2 YYEEEE. With 2 bases removed from V and 4 bases from J, the gap between germline ends came to 16 bases. The CDR3 sequence: CASSFRVSSGYNEQFF. The CDR3, as DNA: TGTGCCAGCAGCTTTCGGGTTTCTAGTGGGTACAATGAGCAGTTCTTC.

This chain links TRBV5-8 with TRBJ2-2; D gene uncertain. V lost 1 base to trimming and J lost 7 bases, with 11 bases between them. The V gene's germline CDR1 is SGHTS and CDR2 YDEGEE. This CDR3 comprises 14 residues. CDR3 sequence (DNA): TGTGCCAGCAGCTTGTATTTAGAGGTCGGGGAGCTGTTTTTT. This sequence encodes CASSLYLEVGELFF.

The CDR3 bases are TGTGCCAGCAGCTTACAGGGAACCGGGGAGCTGTTTTTT. It yields the protein CASSLQGTGELFF. The chain carries TRBV7-3 and TRBJ2-2; the D gene is possibly TRBD1 (5 bases). V was cut by 2 bases and J by 5 bases, with 6 bases left in between. This CDR3 has 13 residues. The V gene's germline CDR1 is SGHTA and CDR2 FQGTGA. Full variable domain (rest looked up from reference TRBV7-3 and TRBJ2-2): GAGVSQTPSNKVTEKGKYVELRCDPISGHTALYWYRQSLGQGPEFLIYFQGTGAADDSGLPNDRFFAVRPEGSVSTLKIQRTERGDSAVYLCASSLQGTGELFFGEGSRLTVL.

In this sample, this clone turned up once. The chain recombines TRBV4-1 with TRBJ2-1; D gene ambiguous. The CDR3 loop spans 13 amino acids. Per the germline V gene, CDR1 is MGHRA and CDR2 is YSYEKL. The V end lost 6 bases, the J end lost 7 bases, and 13 bases lay between the germline ends. The CDR3 spells CASSQVGSNEQFF. The CDR3 DNA reads TGCGCCAGCAGTCAGGTGGGTTCGAATGAGCAGTTCTTC.